Presented here are 3 T cell receptor beta chains from one specimen sequenced in a study of T cells in Graves' hyperthyroidism and ophthalmopathy. Regions amplified from RNA transcripts were the TCR beta CDR3 regions. First-round RT-PCR of the TCR CDR3 relied on the HTBI primer set. TCRdb re-called the multiplex PCR reads through MiXCR, storing one row per CDR3 protein. There are roughly 750,000 distinct CDR3 sequences in the sample; roughly 15% occur only once, and around 7.7% lies in the top ten. Sequencing was performed on blood. These receptors were collected from a young man with Graves' hyperthyroidism.

This clonotype appeared many times. This sequence joins TRBV20-1 and TRBJ2-7, with D unresolved. There are 14 residues in the CDR3. Germline V gives CDR1 DFQATT, CDR2 SNEGSKA (reference sequence). Trimming shortened V by 0 bases and J by 3 bases, and 12 bases separated the two germline ends. The CDR3 DNA reads TGCAGTGCTAGAGATGGGAACAGCCACTACGAGCAGTACTTC. Protein product: CSARDGNSHYEQYF.

At least ten counts were recorded for this clonotype. This chain joins TRBV5-6 and TRBJ2-7; 9 bases are a match to TRBD2. There are 17 residues in the CDR3. After removal of 4 bases from V and 3 bases from J, the junction contained 14 bases not matched to a gene. Looked up from germline, CDR1 is SGHDT and CDR2 is YYEEEE. CDR3 DNA: TGTGCCAGCAGCCCCCCCGGGAGAGCGGGAGGTTTCTACGAGCAGTACTTC. This sequence encodes CASSPPGRAGGFYEQYF. The variable domain in full, completed from reference TRBV5-6 and TRBJ2-7, reads DAGVTQSPTHLIKTRGQQVTLRCSPKSGHDTVSWYQQALGQGPQFIFQYYEEEERQRGNFPDRFSGHQFPNYSSELNVNALLLGDSALYLCASSPPGRAGGFYEQYFGPGTRLTVT.

This clonotype occurred once. The chain joins TRBV4-3 to TRBJ2-3, with TRBD1 identical over 7 bases. The germline CDR1 and CDR2 sequences are LGHNA and YSLEER. The length of the CDR3 is 16 residues. V gave up 3 bases and J gave up 2 bases; unmatched junction bases: 8. CDR3: CASSHGDSAYTDTQYF. The CDR3 coding sequence is TGCGCCAGCAGCCACGGGGACAGCGCCTACACAGATACGCAGTATTTT.